In its sample, the clone carrying this T cell receptor (beta chain) was seen many times. The source of the sample is a study of low-dose radiotherapy and immunotherapy resistance in tumors. V was cut by 6 bases and J by 0 bases, with 13 bases left in between. The CDR3 has 15 amino acids. Time point given: before trial treatment. The TCRs were subjected to amplification over approximately 19 PCR cycles employing a constant-region primer in conjunction with a V-primer adapter. TCRdb redid the calling of the reads with MiXCR, one entry per CDR3 protein. The table has tens of thousands of distinct CDR3 sequences, around 11% seen once.

Sequenced material: PBMCs, taken before treatment. This chain uses TRBV12-3 or TRBV12-4 with TRBJ2-3; D is possibly TRBD1 (5 bases). This receptor was obtained from a female donor with ovarian cancer. The CDR3 reads CASSRQRASTDTQYF. CDR3 bases: TGTGCCAGCAGCCGACAGAGAGCTAGCACAGATACGCAGTATTTT.